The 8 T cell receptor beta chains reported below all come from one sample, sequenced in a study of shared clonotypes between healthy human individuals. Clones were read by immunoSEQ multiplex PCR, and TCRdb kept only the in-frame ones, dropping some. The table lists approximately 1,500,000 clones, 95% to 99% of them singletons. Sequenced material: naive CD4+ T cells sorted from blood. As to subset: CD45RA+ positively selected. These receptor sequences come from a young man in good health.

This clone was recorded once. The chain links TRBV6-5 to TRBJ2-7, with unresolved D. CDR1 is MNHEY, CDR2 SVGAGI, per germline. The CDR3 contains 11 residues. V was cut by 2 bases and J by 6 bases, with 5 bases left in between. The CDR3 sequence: CASSYRAEQYF. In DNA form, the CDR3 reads TGTGCCAGCAGTTACAGGGCCGAGCAGTACTTC.

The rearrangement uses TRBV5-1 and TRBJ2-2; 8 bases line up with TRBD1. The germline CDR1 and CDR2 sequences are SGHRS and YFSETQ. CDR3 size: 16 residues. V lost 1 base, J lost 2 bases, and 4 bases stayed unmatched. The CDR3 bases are TGCGCCAGCAGCTTGTTTTCAGGGGGCAACACCGGGGAGCTGTTTTTT. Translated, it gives CASSLFSGGNTGELFF.

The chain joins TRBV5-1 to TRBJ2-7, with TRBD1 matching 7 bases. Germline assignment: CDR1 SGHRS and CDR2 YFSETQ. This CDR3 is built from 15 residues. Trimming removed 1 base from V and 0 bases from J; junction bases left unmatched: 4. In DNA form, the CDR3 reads TGCGCCAGCAGCTTGATCGGGGACAGCTCCTACGAGCAGTACTTC. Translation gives CASSLIGDSSYEQYF.

The CDR3: CASSEVRGQTQYF. The CDR3 nucleotides are TGCGCCAGCAGTGAGGTCCGCGGCCAGACCCAGTACTTC. This chain connects TRBV10-1 to TRBJ2-5; D is ambiguous. The CDR3 contains 13 residues. The V gene's germline CDR1 is WNHNN and CDR2 SYGVQD (reference sequence). Trimming took 2 bases from V and 6 from J, leaving 10 bases between them.

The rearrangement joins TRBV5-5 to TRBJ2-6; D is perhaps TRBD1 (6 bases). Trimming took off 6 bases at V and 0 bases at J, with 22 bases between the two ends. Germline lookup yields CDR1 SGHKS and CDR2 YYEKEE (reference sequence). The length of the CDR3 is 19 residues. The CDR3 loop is CASTFGQTFLLSGANVLTF. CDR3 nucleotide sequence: TGTGCCAGCACCTTCGGACAGACCTTCCTTCTCTCTGGGGCCAACGTCCTGACTTTC.

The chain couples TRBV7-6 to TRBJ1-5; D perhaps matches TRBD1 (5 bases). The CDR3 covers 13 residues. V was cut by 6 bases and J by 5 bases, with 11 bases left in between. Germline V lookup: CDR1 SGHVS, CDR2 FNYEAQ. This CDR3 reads CASSRGEDQPQHF. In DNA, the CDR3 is TGTGCCAGCAGTAGGGGAGAGGATCAGCCCCAGCATTTT.

This CDR3 is CASSLLSRGLYEQYF. The CDR3 DNA reads TGTGCCAGCAGTTTACTGAGCCGGGGCCTCTACGAGCAGTACTTC. V gene TRBV27 combines with J gene TRBJ2-7; D may match TRBD1 or TRBD2 (5 bases each). CDR1 is MNHEY, CDR2 SMNVEV, per germline (reference sequence). Trimming pared 2 bases from V and 3 bases from J, leaving 14 bases between. The CDR3 covers 15 residues.

CDR3 nucleotide sequence: TGTGCCAGCAGCTTTCCTGATTTCAATGAGCAGTTCTTC. It translates to CASSFPDFNEQFF. This rearrangement joins TRBV7-3 to TRBJ2-1; D is ambiguous. Germline V gene data show CDR1 as SGHTA and CDR2 as FQGTGA. V gave up 3 bases and J gave up 6 bases, with 9 bases separating them. CDR3 size: 13 residues.